Listed here are 30 T cell receptor beta chains from one sample, sequenced in a study of beta chain features in type 1 diabetes. Expressed TCRB transcripts were sequenced after all isolated RNA was converted to cDNA. Here immunoSEQ multiplex PCR was the method, and the copy in TCRdb shows in-frame clones only, minus some. The sample lists 250,000 to 300,000 clones, under 8.5% seen once, with approximately 0.93% in the top ten. The sample taken for sequencing was central memory CD4+ T cells from blood. These receptors were collected from a woman aged 18-35 years in good health.

This chain uses TRBV28 with TRBJ1-6; D is unresolved. CDR1 is MDHEN and CDR2 is SYDVKM in the germline V gene. Trimming removed 6 bases at V and 11 bases at J, with 20 bases between. CDR3 length: 15 residues. The CDR3, as DNA: TGTGCCAGCAGATCCCCTTTCAAGGGTATTACACCCCTCCACTTT. It codes for CASRSPFKGITPLHF.

This clone was seen a few times. The V gene is TRBV2, the J gene TRBJ1-2; TRBD1 matches 12 bases. Germline lookup yields CDR1 SNHLY and CDR2 FYNNEI. This CDR3 has 16 amino acids. Germline trimming cut 3 bases from V and 4 bases from J; bases unmatched to any gene: 6. The CDR3, as DNA: TGTGCCAGCAGTGAGAAAGGGACAGGGGGCTTCTATGGCTACACCTTC. This sequence encodes CASSEKGTGGFYGYTF.

This chain joins TRBV7-2 and TRBJ1-4; 8 bases are a match to TRBD1. This CDR3 has 13 residues. Germline CDR1 and CDR2: SGHTA and FQGNSA. The ends lost 8 bases at V and 7 bases at J; junction bases unmatched: 6. CDR3 loop: CASGTGLGEKLFF. In DNA form, the CDR3 reads TGTGCCAGCGGGACAGGTTTAGGTGAAAAACTGTTTTTT.

The chain is built from TRBV7-2 and TRBJ2-2; D is unclear. V lost 5 bases and J 0 bases, leaving 10 bases between the germline ends. CDR1 and CDR2 (germline): SGHTA, FQGNSA. This CDR3 region has 15 residues. In DNA, the CDR3 is TGTGCCAGCAGCCGAAGGACGGCGAACACCGGGGAGCTGTTTTTT. Its translation: CASSRRTANTGELFF.

This clone appeared a few times. At one of its ends the junction is not consistent with the germline gene, which may arise from a read error. The chain links TRBV5-4 to TRBJ2-1; 10 nucleotides match TRBD1. There are 13 residues in the CDR3. Germline CDR1 reads SGHNT; CDR2 reads YYREEE (reference sequence). Here the CDR3 DNA reads TGCGCCAGCAGGGACAGGGGAACCAATGAGCAGTTCTTC. This codes for CASRDRGTNEQFF.

This clone appeared many times. The V gene is TRBV28, the J gene TRBJ1-1; D ambiguous. Looked up from germline, CDR1 is MDHEN and CDR2 is SYDVKM. Deletions cut 3 bases from V and 7 bases from J, with 15 bases between. This CDR3 comprises 14 residues. CDR3 loop: CASSFAGSTNEAFF. The CDR3 nucleotides are TGTGCCAGCAGTTTCGCGGGCTCCACCAATGAAGCTTTCTTT.

Turning to this clone: Given a much more abundant clone one base away, this may be a read error. The chain employs TRBV5-1 and TRBJ2-7; weak D call: TRBD2 (5 bases). The CDR3 is made up of 13 amino acids. V gave up 4 bases and J gave up 5 bases, with 13 bases separating them. In germline, CDR1 is SGHRS, CDR2 YFSETQ. CDR3 amino acids: CASSPHTGNEQYF. The CDR3 nucleotides read TGCGCCAGCAGCCCTCATACGGGGAACGAGCAGTACTTC.

CDR3 in amino acids: CASRHLLFSGAGDNEQFF. The DNA of the CDR3 is TGTGCCAGTAGACACCTTCTTTTCTCAGGGGCAGGAGACAATGAGCAGTTCTTC. The genes are TRBV19 and TRBJ2-1; D possibly corresponds to TRBD1 (6 bases). CDR3 size: 18 residues. Germline V gene lookup returns CDR1 LNHDA and CDR2 SQIVND (reference sequence). The ends were cut back, 6 bases at V and 5 bases at J, with 26 bases in the middle.

Many counts were recorded for this clone. This chain's CDR3 is CATSRQGGLNQPQHF. In nucleotides, the CDR3 is TGTGCCACCTCGCGACAGGGGGGCCTGAATCAGCCCCAGCATTTT. This chain joins TRBV2 and TRBJ1-5, with 9 positions matching TRBD1. The germline gives CDR1 SNHLY, CDR2 FYNNEI. Trimming removed 10 bases from V and 4 bases from J; junction bases left unmatched: 11. The CDR3 covers 15 residues.

On this clone itself: In the same sample, other DNA sequences code for this CDR3. The chain joins TRBV30 to TRBJ2-2; 10 bases agree with TRBD2. V trimming: 3 bases; J trimming: 3 bases; junction bases outside the gene matches: 1. The CDR3 is made up of 14 amino acids. CDR1 GTSNPN and CDR2 SVGIG come from the germline V gene (reference sequence). This chain's CDR3 is CAWRGLADTGELFF. DNA for the CDR3: TGTGCCTGGAGAGGACTAGCGGACACCGGGGAGCTGTTTTTT.

Details on this clone: A junction end diverges from the germline sequence, so it may reflect a read error. The V gene is TRBV6-6, the J gene TRBJ2-6; 8 nucleotides match TRBD1. The CDR3 runs 12 residues. The germline gives CDR1 MNHNY, CDR2 SVGAGI (reference sequence). CDR3 protein: CASSYAGQDALF. CDR3 coding DNA: TGTGCCAGCAGTTACGCGGGACAGGACGCACTATTC.

The gene calls are TRBV7-2 and TRBJ2-3; the match to TRBD2 covers 14 bases. V lost 4 bases to trimming and J lost 6 bases; unmatched junction nucleotides: 6. This CDR3 comprises 16 residues. Germline values: CDR1 SGHTA, CDR2 FQGNSA. The CDR3 DNA reads TGTGCCAGCAGCTATCGACTAGCGGGGGGGAGTGATACGCAGTATTTT. This encodes CASSYRLAGGSDTQYF.

This clone came up a few times. The rearrangement links TRBV7-2 to TRBJ2-2, with a tentative D call TRBD2 (6 bases). In germline, CDR1 is SGHTA, CDR2 FQGNSA. V lost 0 bases and J lost 4, with 12 bases in between. This CDR3 has 16 residues. The CDR3 DNA reads as TGTGCCAGCAGCTTAGCCGGCGGGGCCGCCACCGGGGAGCTGTTTTTT. Encoded protein: CASSLAGGAATGELFF.

In this sample, this clone turned up a few times. The rearrangement links TRBV10-3 to TRBJ2-7, with 9 bases matching TRBD2. CDR3 length equals 14 residues. Germline CDR1 is ENHRY and CDR2 is SYGVKD. V shed 3 bases, J shed 3 bases, and the junction held 3 bases outside the gene matches. Here the CDR3 DNA reads TGTGCCATCAGTGAAACGACTAGCGGCTACGAGCAGTACTTC. It encodes CAISETTSGYEQYF.

The chain has TRBV7-2 and TRBJ2-1; D is unclear. Deletions cut 7 bases from V and 2 bases from J, with 9 bases between. Per the germline V gene, CDR1 is SGHTA and CDR2 is FQGNSA. The CDR3 spans 13 residues. In DNA form, the CDR3 reads TGTGCCAGCACGCGGACCCCCTACAATGAGCAGTTCTTC. Translating it yields CASTRTPYNEQFF.

The chain joins TRBV4-2 to TRBJ1-1; possible D gene TRBD1, 5 bases. Germline CDR1 is LGHNA and CDR2 is YNFKEQ. The CDR3 has 14 residues. With 8 bases removed from V and 1 base from J, the gap between germline ends came to 14 bases. CDR3 bases: TGTGCCAGCGGGTACCGGGACCGGAACACTGAAGCTTTCTTT. This encodes CASGYRDRNTEAFF.

The V and J genes are TRBV11-2 and TRBJ2-4, with D uncertain. The length of the CDR3 is 12 residues. V was trimmed by 1 base and J by 7 bases, leaving 5 bases between them. The V gene's germline CDR1 is SGHAT and CDR2 FQNNGV. DNA of the CDR3: TGTGCCAGCAGCTTAGGCCATAACATTCAGTACTTC. As protein: CASSLGHNIQYF.

This clone has a count of ten or more. The chain is built from TRBV7-2 and TRBJ1-2; 8 nucleotides line up with TRBD1. The CDR3 has 15 amino acids. Germline V gives CDR1 SGHTA, CDR2 FQGNSA. V lost 5 bases and J lost 4; bases outside the gene matches: 9. This chain's CDR3 is CASSPRTGWGYGYTF. The CDR3 DNA reads as TGTGCCAGCAGCCCCCGGACAGGGTGGGGCTATGGCTACACCTTC.

This rearrangement joins TRBV5-4 to TRBJ2-7; D ambiguous. CDR3 length: 10 residues. Trimming shortened V by 0 bases and J by 6 bases, and 1 base separated the two germline ends. CDR1 SGHNT and CDR2 YYREEE come from the germline V gene (reference sequence). The CDR3 DNA reads as TGTGCCAGCAGCTTGGTCGAGCAGTACGTC. The encoded protein is CASSLVEQYV.

The chain recombines TRBV6-4 with TRBJ2-5, with 11 bases lining up with TRBD2. V lost 5 bases to trimming and J lost 4 bases; unmatched junction nucleotides: 15. The CDR3 extends over 18 amino acids. Germline values: CDR1 MRHNA, CDR2 SNTAGT. CDR3 in amino acids: CASSRKTSGEPRGETQYF. In nucleotides, the CDR3 is TGTGCCAGCAGTAGAAAGACTAGCGGGGAACCTCGGGGAGAGACCCAGTACTTC.

V gene TRBV29-1 combines with J gene TRBJ1-2; 7 bases align to TRBD1. The CDR3 covers 14 residues. V lost 2 bases, J lost 2 bases, and 5 bases stayed unmatched. Germline V gene data show CDR1 as SQVTM and CDR2 as ANQGSEA. CDR3 protein: CSVERTGSNYGYTF. Written as DNA, the CDR3 is TGCAGCGTTGAAAGGACAGGCTCGAACTATGGCTACACCTTC.

The rearrangement links TRBV15 to TRBJ2-7; D gene unclear. Germline loops: CDR1 LNHNV, CDR2 YYDKDF (reference sequence). V lost 1 base and J lost 9, with 19 bases in between. The CDR3 covers 15 residues. CDR3 region: CATSRGATHPGGQYF. The CDR3 DNA sequence: TGTGCCACCAGCAGAGGGGCGACTCATCCCGGTGGGCAGTACTTC.

The chain links TRBV5-4 to TRBJ2-2; D is possibly TRBD1 (6 bases). The ends were cut back, 0 bases at V and 4 bases at J, with 10 bases in the middle. The V gene's germline CDR1 is SGHNT and CDR2 YYREEE (reference sequence). The CDR3 consists of 15 residues. CDR3 in amino acids: CASSLARGSTGELFF. CDR3 in DNA: TGTGCCAGCAGCTTGGCCAGGGGTAGCACCGGGGAGCTGTTTTTT.

The chain has TRBV7-9 and TRBJ1-6, with D possibly being TRBD1 (6 bases). Germline assignment: CDR1 SEHNR and CDR2 FQNEAQ (reference sequence). This CDR3 has 15 amino acids. V dropped 3 bases and J dropped 8 bases, with 14 bases sitting between them. The CDR3 coding sequence is TGTGCCAGCAGCTTGACAGGTCTGAATGATTCACCCCTCCACTTT. Translation: CASSLTGLNDSPLHF. The full variable domain, with the rest looked up from reference TRBV7-9 and TRBJ1-6, is DTGVSQNPRHKITKRGQNVTFRCDPISEHNRLYWYRQTLGQGPEFLTYFQNEAQLEKSRLLSDRFSAERPKGSFSTLEIQRTEQGDSAMYLCASSLTGLNDSPLHFGNGTRLTVT.

CDR3 region: CSAARISGGAYVNEQFF. CDR3 in DNA: TGCAGCGCCGCGAGAATTAGCGGGGGGGCCTACGTCAATGAGCAGTTCTTC. The V call is TRBV29-1, the J call TRBJ2-1; 11 nucleotides match TRBD2. The CDR3 sequence is 17 residues long. The ends lost 7 bases at V and 6 bases at J; junction bases unmatched: 17. CDR1 is SQVTM, CDR2 ANQGSEA, per germline.

This clone was seen only a few times. The rearrangement links TRBV5-4 to TRBJ2-5; 10 bases are shared with TRBD2. CDR1 and CDR2 from the germline V gene are SGHNT and YYREEE (reference sequence). J gave up 4 bases and V 7 bases, and 10 bases lay outside the gene matches. The length of the CDR3 is 15 residues. This CDR3 is CASGLAGVLGETQYF. The CDR3 DNA follows: TGTGCCAGCGGGCTAGCGGGAGTGCTGGGAGAGACCCAGTACTTC.

In its sample, this clone was seen a few times. The chain employs TRBV7-8 and TRBJ1-4; D might be TRBD1 (5 bases). The CDR3 covers 15 residues. With 5 bases removed from V and 0 bases from J, the gap between germline ends came to 10 bases. Germline V CDR1 and CDR2: SGHVS, FQNEAQ. The CDR3 sequence: CASSPGGSTNEKLFF. CDR3 in DNA: TGTGCCAGCAGCCCCGGGGGTTCAACTAATGAAAAACTGTTTTTT.

This clone was seen only a few times. The CDR3 loop is CASSSRAIVYEQYF. For the CDR3, the DNA is TGTGCCAGCAGCTCAAGGGCGATAGTCTACGAGCAGTACTTC. The J gene is TRBJ2-7, the V gene TRBV5-8; D remains unclear. Trimming cost V 3 bases and J 3 bases, with 13 bases left between them. The CDR3 length is 14 residues. Per germline, CDR1 SGHTS and CDR2 YDEGEE.

This chain joins TRBV2 and TRBJ1-6; unclear D gene. This CDR3 region has 13 residues. CDR1 and CDR2 (germline): SNHLY, FYNNEI. The V end lost 8 bases, the J end lost 8 bases, and 13 bases lay between the germline ends. CDR3 residues: CASQTRRDSPLHF. In DNA, the CDR3 is TGTGCCAGCCAGACTAGGAGGGATTCACCCCTCCACTTT.

The chain joins TRBV19 to TRBJ2-3, with D maybe TRBD1 (6 bases). Trimming took off 4 bases at V and 0 bases at J, with 14 bases between the two ends. The germline gives CDR1 LNHDA, CDR2 SQIVND (reference sequence). This CDR3 spans 16 amino acids. The CDR3 DNA reads as TGTGCCAGTAGTAACCCCTTTACAGGGAGCACAGATACGCAGTATTTT. It encodes CASSNPFTGSTDTQYF.